This T cell receptor beta chain was found in a study of T-cell memory formation after mild COVID-19. Study information: Largely donor-specific sequence clusters came from two donors.

From the 5' RACE reads, TCRdb called clonotypes with MiXCR, one entry per CDR3 protein. The repertoire holds roughly 550,000 distinct CDR3 sequences, with just over 20% as singletons. CDR1 and CDR2 (germline): KGHSH, LQKENI. Unmatched junction bases numbered 4, after V lost 2 bases and J lost 2 bases. The CDR3 consists of 16 residues. This clonotype was sampled from an adult woman who had mild COVID-19 (a few samples of this study predate the infection). Cell type and time point are not known. The source material was PBMCs or a T cell subset sorted from them (not recorded which). The chain is built from TRBV18 and TRBJ2-3, with TRBD2 identical over 10 bases. In DNA, the CDR3 is TGTGCCAGCTCACCAACTAGCGGGACCAACACAGATACGCAGTATTTT. As protein: CASSPTSGTNTDTQYF.